A single T cell receptor (beta chain) is shown here with its context. Unmatched junction bases numbered 4, after V lost 3 bases and J lost 5 bases. The CDR3 contains 13 residues. CDR1 is MNHEY, CDR2 SMNVEV, per germline (reference sequence). Original handling: Estimation of nucleated cell counts relied on the amplification of reference gene primers. The method was immunoSEQ multiplex PCR; TCRdb's version includes in-frame clones alone and lacks a portion of them. V, J and clone size are those of that table, while D and trimming were read from the DNA. The table includes about 16,000 clones, 85% to 90% detected once. This record comes from a study of blood T cell repertoires in COVID-19.

This sequence originates from a human donor in a cohort sampled during active COVID-19. Input material: peripheral blood. The gene calls are TRBV27 and TRBJ2-7, with 7 bases lining up with TRBD2. CDR3 amino acids: CASSLGGSHEQYF. Written as DNA, the CDR3 is TGTGCCAGCAGTTTGGGAGGGAGTCACGAGCAGTACTTC.